The sequence of this T cell receptor beta chain was determined in a study of vaccination effects on CD4 cells after COVID-19. CD4+ T cell isolation took place after 10 days of culture. The participants, recipients of two vaccine doses, got either BNT162b2 or mRNA-1273. All vaccine recipients tested negative for nucleocapsid antibodies and had never contracted SARS-CoV-2 infection. The CDR3 is 14 amino acids. V lost 3 bases to trimming and J lost 0 bases, with 8 bases between them. Germline V gene lookup returns CDR1 LNHDA and CDR2 SQIVND (reference sequence). To note about this clone: What it binds is not known.

The data were produced by immunoSEQ multiplex PCR, yet TCRdb's version contains in-frame clones alone and is incomplete. The sample lists approximately 61,000 clones; 78% were seen once. The sequence was obtained from a human donor who received a COVID-19 vaccine. The chain uses TRBV19 and TRBJ1-1; D not certain. This sample comprised CD4+ T cells from PBMCs cultured without peptide, obtained after COVID-19 vaccination. Here the CDR3 DNA reads TGTGCCAGTAGTATTAACAGATTGAACACTGAAGCTTTCTTT. Protein sequence: CASSINRLNTEAFF.